This T cell receptor (beta chain) was sequenced during a study of cytotoxic CD8 clonotypes in ibrutinib-treated CLL. CDR3 length equals 15 residues. Germline V CDR1 and CDR2: LNHDA, SQIVND (reference sequence). Deletions cut 1 base from V and 4 bases from J, with 13 bases between. Genomic DNA in an amount of 2 to 2.5 micrograms was extracted from cryopreserved PBMCs and used for the preparation of TCR beta libraries. Whole-study findings and limits: Clonality at baseline surpassed age-matched healthy donors and tracked circulating CD8+ T-cell counts.

This clone showed up just a few times. The antigen is not known. Profiling relied on immunoSEQ multiplex PCR, and the TCRdb table lists in-frame clones only, not all of them. This sample carries about 22,000 clones, roughly 80% of them seen once, and the ten largest clones take about 7.2%. The sequencing used PBMCs, collected before ibrutinib treatment. This chain links TRBV19 with TRBJ1-1; a weak D match, TRBD1 (6 bases). The origin of this receptor is a human donor with chronic lymphocytic leukemia. The CDR3 sequence: CASSIGLGAGTEAFF. In DNA, the CDR3 is TGTGCCAGTAGTATAGGTTTGGGGGCGGGCACTGAAGCTTTCTTT.